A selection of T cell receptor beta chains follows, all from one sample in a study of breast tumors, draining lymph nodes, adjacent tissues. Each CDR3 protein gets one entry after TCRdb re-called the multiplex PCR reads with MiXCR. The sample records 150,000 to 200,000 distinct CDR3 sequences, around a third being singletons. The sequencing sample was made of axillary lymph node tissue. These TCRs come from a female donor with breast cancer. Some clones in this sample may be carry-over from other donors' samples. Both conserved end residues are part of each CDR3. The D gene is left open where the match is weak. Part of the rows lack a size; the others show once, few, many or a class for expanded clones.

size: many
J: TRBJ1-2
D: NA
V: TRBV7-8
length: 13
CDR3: CASSFRVPDGYTF
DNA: TGTGCCAGCAGCTTCAGGGTCCCTGATGGCTACACCTTC

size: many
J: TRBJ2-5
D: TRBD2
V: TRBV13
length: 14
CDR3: CASSAASGEETQYF
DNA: TGTGCCAGCAGCGCGGCTAGCGGCGAAGAGACCCAGTACTTC

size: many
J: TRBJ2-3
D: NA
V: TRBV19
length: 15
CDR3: CASSIQRTRTDTQYF
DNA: TGTGCCAGTAGTATACAGAGGACGCGCACAGATACGCAGTATTTT

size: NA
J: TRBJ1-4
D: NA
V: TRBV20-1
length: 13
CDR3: CSAYTRVGEKLFF
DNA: TGCAGTGCCTACACCAGGGTCGGCGAAAAACTGTTTTTT

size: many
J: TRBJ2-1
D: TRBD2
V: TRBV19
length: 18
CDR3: CASSMFWLAGGGGNEQFF
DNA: TGTGCCAGTAGTATGTTTTGGCTAGCGGGGGGCGGGGGCAATGAGCAGTTCTTC

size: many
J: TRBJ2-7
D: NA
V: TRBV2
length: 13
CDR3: CASSEMGDFEQYF
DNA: TGTGCCAGCAGTGAAATGGGGGACTTCGAGCAGTACTTC

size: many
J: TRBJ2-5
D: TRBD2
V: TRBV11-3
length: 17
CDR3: CASSSAGLAGGQETQYF
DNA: TGTGCCAGCAGCTCCGCCGGACTAGCGGGGGGACAAGAGACCCAGTACTTC

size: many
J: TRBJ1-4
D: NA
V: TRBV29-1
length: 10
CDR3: CSVRSEKLFF
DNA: TGCAGCGTGCGATCGGAAAAACTGTTTTTT

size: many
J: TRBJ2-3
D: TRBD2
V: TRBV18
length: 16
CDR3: CASSPSGGAGTDTQYF
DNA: TGTGCCAGCTCACCATCGGGGGGGGCCGGCACAGATACGCAGTATTTT

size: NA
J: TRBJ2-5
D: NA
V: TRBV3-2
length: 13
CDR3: CASSRPLQETQYF
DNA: TGTGCCAGCAGCCGCCCCCTTCAAGAGACCCAGTACTTC

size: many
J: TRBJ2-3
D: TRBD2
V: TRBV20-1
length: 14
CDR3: CSARVGGVPDTQYF
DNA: TGCAGTGCTCGTGTCGGGGGGGTACCAGATACGCAGTATTTT

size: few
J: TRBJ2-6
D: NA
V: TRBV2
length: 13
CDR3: CASISSGANVLTF
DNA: TGTGCCAGCATAAGCTCTGGGGCCAACGTCCTGACTTTC

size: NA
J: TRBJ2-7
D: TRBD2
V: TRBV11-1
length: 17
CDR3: CASGPGLAVFPEYGQYF
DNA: TGTGCCAGCGGCCCTGGACTAGCGGTCTTTCCGGAGTACGGGCAGTACTTC

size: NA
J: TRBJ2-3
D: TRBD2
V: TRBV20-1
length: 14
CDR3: CSDPGRGGGDTQCF
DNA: TGCAGTGACCCGGGGCGGGGGGGTGGAGATACGCAGTGTTTT

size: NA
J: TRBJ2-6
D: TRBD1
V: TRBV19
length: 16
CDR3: CASTPGTGAGANVLTF
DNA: TGTGCCAGTACCCCGGGGACAGGGGCTGGGGCCAACGTCCTGACTTTC

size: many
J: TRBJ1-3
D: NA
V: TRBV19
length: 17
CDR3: CASSKGGGANAGNTIYF
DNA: TGTGCCAGTAGTAAAGGTGGTGGGGCCAACGCTGGAAACACCATATATTTT

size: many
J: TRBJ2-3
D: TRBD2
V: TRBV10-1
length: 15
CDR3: CASSEEGTRIHTQYF
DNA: TGCGCCAGCAGTGAAGAAGGGACTAGAATCCATACGCAGTATTTT

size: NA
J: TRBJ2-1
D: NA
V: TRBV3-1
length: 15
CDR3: CASSRGLPSYNEQFF
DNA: TGTGCCAGCAGCCGTGGATTGCCCTCCTACAATGAGCAGTTCTTC

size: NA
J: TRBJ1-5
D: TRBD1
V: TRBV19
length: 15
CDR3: CASSTTGDSNQPQHF
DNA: TGTGCCAGTAGTACTACAGGGGATAGCAATCAGCCCCAGCATTTT

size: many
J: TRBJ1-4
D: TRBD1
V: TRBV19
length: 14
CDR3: CASSRDRDREKLFF
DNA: TGTGCCAGTAGTCGAGACAGGGATCGAGAAAAACTGTTTTTT

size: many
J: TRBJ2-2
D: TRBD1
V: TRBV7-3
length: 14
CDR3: CASRRQGDTGELFF
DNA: TGTGCCAGCAGAAGACAGGGAGACACCGGGGAGCTGTTTTTT

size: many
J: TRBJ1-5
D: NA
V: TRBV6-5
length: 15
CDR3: CASMRAGGRNQPQHF
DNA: TGTGCCAGCATGCGAGCCGGGGGTCGCAATCAGCCCCAGCATTTT

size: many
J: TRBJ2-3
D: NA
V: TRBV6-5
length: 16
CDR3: CASRQAGAKGTDTQYF
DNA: TGTGCCAGCAGACAGGCGGGGGCTAAGGGAACAGATACGCAGTATTTT

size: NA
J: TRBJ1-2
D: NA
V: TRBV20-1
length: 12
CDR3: CSATRQLYGSTF
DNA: TGCAGTGCTACCAGACAGCTTTATGGCTCCACCTTC

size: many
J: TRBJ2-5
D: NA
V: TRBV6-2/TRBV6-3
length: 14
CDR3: CASSYTSFRETQYF
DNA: TGTGCCAGCAGTTACACGTCTTTCCGGGAGACCCAGTACTTC

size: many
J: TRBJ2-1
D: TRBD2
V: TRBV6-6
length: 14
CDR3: CASTPAGGNNEQFF
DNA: TGTGCCAGCACTCCAGCGGGAGGCAACAATGAGCAGTTCTTC

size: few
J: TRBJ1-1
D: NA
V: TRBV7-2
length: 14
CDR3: CASSSGAWGTEAFF
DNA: TGTGCCAGCAGCTCCGGGGCATGGGGCACTGAAGCTTTCTTT

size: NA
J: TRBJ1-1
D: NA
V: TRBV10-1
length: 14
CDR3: CASSERGLGTEAFF
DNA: TGCGCCAGCAGTGAGCGCGGCCTTGGAACTGAAGCTTTCTTT

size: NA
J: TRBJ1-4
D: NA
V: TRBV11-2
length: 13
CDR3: CASSVDLGEKLFF
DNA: TGTGCCAGCAGCGTAGATCTGGGTGAAAAACTGTTTTTT

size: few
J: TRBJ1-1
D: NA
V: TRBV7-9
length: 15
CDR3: CASREPTQENTEAFF
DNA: TGTGCCAGCAGAGAACCAACCCAGGAAAACACTGAAGCTTTCTTT

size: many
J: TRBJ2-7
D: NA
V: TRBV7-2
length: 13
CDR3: CASSYSEGYEQYF
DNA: TGTGCCAGCAGCTATAGCGAGGGCTACGAGCAGTACTTC

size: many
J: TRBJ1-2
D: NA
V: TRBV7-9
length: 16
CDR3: CASSLAVGLGNYGYTF
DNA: TGTGCCAGCAGCTTAGCTGTGGGGTTGGGTAACTATGGCTACACCTTC

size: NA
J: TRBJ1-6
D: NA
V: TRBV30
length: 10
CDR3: CAWSGVALHF
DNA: TGTGCCTGGAGTGGTGTGGCCCTCCACTTT

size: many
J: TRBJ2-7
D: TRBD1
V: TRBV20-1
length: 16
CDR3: CSARLRRDRASYKQYF
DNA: TGCAGTGCTAGATTACGAAGGGACAGGGCCTCCTACAAGCAGTACTTC

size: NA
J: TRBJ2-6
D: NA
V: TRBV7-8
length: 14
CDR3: CAGSLMSGANVLTF
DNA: TGTGCCGGCAGCTTAATGTCTGGGGCCAACGTCCTGACTTTC

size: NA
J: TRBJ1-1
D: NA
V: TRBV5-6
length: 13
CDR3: CASSSAAPAGAFF
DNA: TGTGCCAGCAGCAGTGCCGCCCCAGCTGGAGCTTTCTTT

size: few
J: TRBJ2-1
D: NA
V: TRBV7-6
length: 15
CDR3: CASSSLGSSYNEQPF
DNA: TGTGCCAGCAGCTCTCTGGGGAGCTCCTACAATGAGCAGCCCTTC

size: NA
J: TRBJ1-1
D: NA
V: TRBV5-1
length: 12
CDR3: CASSLGRNEAFF
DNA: TGCGCCAGCAGCCTCGGACGGAATGAAGCTTTCTTT

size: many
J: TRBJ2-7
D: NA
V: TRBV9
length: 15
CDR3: CASSAGGAPTGEQYF
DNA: TGTGCCAGCAGCGCCGGAGGAGCTCCAACGGGCGAGCAGTACTTC

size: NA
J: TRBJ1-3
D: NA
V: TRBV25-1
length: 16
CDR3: CASSEVPGQMGNTIYF
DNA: TGTGCCAGCAGTGAGGTGCCGGGACAAATGGGAAACACCATATATTTT

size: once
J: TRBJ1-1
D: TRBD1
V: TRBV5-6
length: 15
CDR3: CASSFKDREATEAFF
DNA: TGTGCCAGCAGCTTTAAGGACAGGGAGGCCACTGAAGCTTTCTTT

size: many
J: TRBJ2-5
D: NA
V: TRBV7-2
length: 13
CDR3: CASSLFRGETQYF
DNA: TGTGCCAGCAGCTTATTTCGGGGAGAGACCCAGTACTTC

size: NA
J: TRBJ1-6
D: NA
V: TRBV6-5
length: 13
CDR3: CASGVGWTTPLHF
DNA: TGTGCCAGCGGGGTAGGCTGGACGACACCCCTCCACTTT

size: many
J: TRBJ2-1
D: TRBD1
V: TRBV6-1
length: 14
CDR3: CASRGQGAINEQFF
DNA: TGTGCCAGCAGAGGACAGGGGGCGATTAATGAGCAGTTCTTC

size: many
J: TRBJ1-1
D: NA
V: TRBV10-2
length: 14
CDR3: CASSESGVNTEAFF
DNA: TGCGCCAGCAGTGAGTCAGGGGTGAACACTGAAGCTTTCTTT

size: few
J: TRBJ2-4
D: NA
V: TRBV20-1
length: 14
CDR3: CSAREVTAKTIQYF
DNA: TGCAGTGCTAGGGAGGTGACAGCCAAAACCATTCAGTACTTC

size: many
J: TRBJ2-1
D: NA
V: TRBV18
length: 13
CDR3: CASSSRASNEQFF
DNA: TGTGCCAGCTCAAGCCGGGCGAGCAATGAGCAGTTCTTC